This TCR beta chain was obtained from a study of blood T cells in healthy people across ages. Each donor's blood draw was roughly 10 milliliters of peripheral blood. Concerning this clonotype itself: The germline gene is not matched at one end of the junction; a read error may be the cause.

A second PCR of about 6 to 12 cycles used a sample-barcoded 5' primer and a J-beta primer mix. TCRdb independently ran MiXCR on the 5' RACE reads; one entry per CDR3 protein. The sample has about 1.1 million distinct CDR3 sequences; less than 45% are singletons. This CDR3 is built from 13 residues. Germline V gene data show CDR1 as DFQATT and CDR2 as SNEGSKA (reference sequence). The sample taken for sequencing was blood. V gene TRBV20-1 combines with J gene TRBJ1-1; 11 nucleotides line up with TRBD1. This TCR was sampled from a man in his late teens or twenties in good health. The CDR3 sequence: CSADPWDRGFRVF. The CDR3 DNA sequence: TGCAGTGCTGACCCCTGGGACAGGGGGTTTCGAGTCTTT.